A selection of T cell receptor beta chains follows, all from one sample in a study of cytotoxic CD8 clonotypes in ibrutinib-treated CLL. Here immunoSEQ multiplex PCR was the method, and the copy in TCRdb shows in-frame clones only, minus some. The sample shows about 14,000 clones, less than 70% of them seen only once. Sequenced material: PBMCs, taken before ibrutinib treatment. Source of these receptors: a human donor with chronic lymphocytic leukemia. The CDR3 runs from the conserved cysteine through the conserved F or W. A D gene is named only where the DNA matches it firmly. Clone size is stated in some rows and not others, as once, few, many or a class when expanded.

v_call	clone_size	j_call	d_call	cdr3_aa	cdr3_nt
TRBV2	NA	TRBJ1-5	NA	CASGGVQPQPQHF	TGTGCCAGCGGGGGGGTTCAGCCTCAGCCCCAGCATTTT
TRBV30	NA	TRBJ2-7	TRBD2	CAAQVTSGSGEQYF	TGTGCCGCCCAGGTTACTAGCGGGAGCGGCGAGCAGTACTTC
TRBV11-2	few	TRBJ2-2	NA	CASSLGVHSAGELFF	TGTGCCAGCAGTCTCGGTGTTCATAGCGCCGGGGAGCTGTTTTTT
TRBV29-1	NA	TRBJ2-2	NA	CSVGGGDTGELFF	TGCAGCGTTGGTGGAGGGGACACCGGGGAGCTGTTTTTT
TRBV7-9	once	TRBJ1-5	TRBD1	CASSGGQGRDQPQHF	TGTGCCAGCAGCGGTGGACAGGGAAGAGATCAGCCCCAGCATTTT
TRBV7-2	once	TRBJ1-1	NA	CASRLDKHPYAFF	TGTGCCAGCAGACTGGACAAGCACCCTTATGCTTTCTTT
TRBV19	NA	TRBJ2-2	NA	CASSAQGTGELFF	TGTGCCAGTAGTGCACAGGGCACCGGGGAGCTGTTTTTT
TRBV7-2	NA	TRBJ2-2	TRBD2	CASSPGTKFGAGELFF	TGTGCCAGCAGCCCAGGGACTAAATTTGGGGCCGGGGAGCTGTTTTTT
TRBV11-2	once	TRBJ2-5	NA	CASSPIRSVETQYF	TGTGCCAGCAGCCCCATCCGATCGGTAGAGACCCAGTACTTC
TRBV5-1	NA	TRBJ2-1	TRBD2	CASSFRLAGDFSDNEQFF	TGCGCCAGCAGCTTCAGGCTAGCGGGAGACTTTTCGGACAATGAGCAGTTCTTC
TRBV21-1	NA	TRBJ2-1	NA	CASTPARGPYNEQFF	TGTGCCAGCACCCCGGCGCGGGGGCCTTACAATGAGCAGTTCTTC
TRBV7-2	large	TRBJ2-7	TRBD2	CASSPSAGGYEQYF	TGTGCCAGCAGCCCCTCCGCGGGAGGGTACGAGCAGTACTTC
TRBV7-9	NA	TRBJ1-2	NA	CASSFGTNYGYTF	TGTGCCAGCAGCTTTGGGACTAACTATGGCTACACCTTC
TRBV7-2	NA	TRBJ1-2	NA	CASSFVVDGYTF	TGTGCCAGCAGCTTTGTTGTAGATGGCTACACCTTC
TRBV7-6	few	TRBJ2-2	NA	CASSPRQVPGELFF	TGTGCCAGCAGCCCCCGACAGGTCCCCGGGGAGCTGTTTTTT
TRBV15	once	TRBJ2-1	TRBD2	CATSRDRGTSAREQFF	TGTGCCACCAGCAGAGATCGGGGGACTAGCGCGAGGGAGCAGTTCTTC
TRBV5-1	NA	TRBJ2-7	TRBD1	CASSFDRATYEQYF	TGCGCCAGCAGCTTTGACAGGGCGACCTACGAGCAGTACTTC
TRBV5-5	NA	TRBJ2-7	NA	CASSLQGNIYEQYF	TGTGCCAGCAGCCTTCAGGGCAATATTTACGAGCAGTACTTC
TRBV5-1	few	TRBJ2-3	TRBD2	CASSAGGSTDTQYF	TGCGCCAGCAGCGCCGGGGGGAGCACAGATACGCAGTATTTT
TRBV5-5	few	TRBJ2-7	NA	CASSLHGQIYEQYF	TGTGCCAGCAGCTTGCATGGACAGATATACGAGCAGTACTTC
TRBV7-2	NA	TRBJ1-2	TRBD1	CASSLKGGTGGIYGYTF	TGTGCCAGCAGCTTAAAAGGAGGCACAGGGGGCATCTATGGCTACACCTTC
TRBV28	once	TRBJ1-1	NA	CASRLQGTEAFF	TGTGCCAGCAGGTTGCAGGGGACTGAAGCTTTCTTT
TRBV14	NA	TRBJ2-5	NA	CASSRQIQETQYF	TGTGCCAGCAGCCGACAGATACAAGAGACCCAGTACTTC
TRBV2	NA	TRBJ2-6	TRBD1	CASSPGGFDSGANVLTF	TGTGCCAGCAGTCCAGGGGGCTTTGATTCTGGGGCCAACGTCCTGACTTTC
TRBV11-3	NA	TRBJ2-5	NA	CASSLDREAETQYF	TGTGCCAGCAGCTTAGATCGCGAGGCGGAGACCCAGTACTTC
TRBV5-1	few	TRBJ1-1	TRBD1	CASSFTGATEAFF	TGCGCCAGCAGCTTTACAGGGGCCACTGAAGCTTTCTTT
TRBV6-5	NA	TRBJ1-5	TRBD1	CASSGDRFNQPQHF	TGTGCCAGCAGTGGGGACAGGTTCAATCAGCCCCAGCATTTT
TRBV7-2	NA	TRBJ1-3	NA	CASSPRRGGGNTIYF	TGTGCCAGCAGCCCGAGAAGGGGGGGTGGAAACACCATATATTTT
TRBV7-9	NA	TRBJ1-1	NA	CASSLFHSPAGAFF	TGTGCCAGCAGCTTATTTCACAGCCCAGCCGGCGCTTTCTTT
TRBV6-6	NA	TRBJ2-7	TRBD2	CASSYSLTSPYEQYF	TGTGCCAGCAGTTACTCCCTGACTAGCCCTTACGAGCAGTACTTC
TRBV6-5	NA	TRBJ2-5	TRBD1	CASSYEGQQETQYF	TGTGCCAGCAGTTACGAGGGACAGCAAGAGACCCAGTACTTC
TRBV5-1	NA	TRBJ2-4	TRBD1	CASSLGQGAKNIQYF	TGCGCCAGCAGCTTGGGACAGGGGGCCAAAAACATTCAGTACTTC
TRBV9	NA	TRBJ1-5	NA	CASSVGYQPQHF	TGTGCCAGCAGCGTAGGATATCAGCCCCAGCATTTT
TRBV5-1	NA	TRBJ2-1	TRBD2	CASSLTGRQGYNEQFF	TGCGCCAGCAGCTTAACCGGGAGGCAGGGTTACAATGAGCAGTTCTTC
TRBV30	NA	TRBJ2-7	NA	CAWSDRPPTYEQYF	TGTGCCTGGAGTGACCGTCCACCAACCTACGAGCAGTACTTC
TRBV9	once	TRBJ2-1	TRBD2	CASSPWTSNNEQFF	TGTGCCAGCAGCCCGTGGACTAGTAACAATGAGCAGTTCTTC
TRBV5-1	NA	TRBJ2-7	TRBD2	CASSLGAGTSGRQYF	TGCGCCAGCAGCTTGGGGGCCGGGACTAGCGGGAGGCAGTACTTC
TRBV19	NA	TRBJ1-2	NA	CASSIYASRDYGYTF	TGTGCCAGTAGTATATATGCTTCCCGTGACTATGGCTACACCTTC
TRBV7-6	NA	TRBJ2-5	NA	CASSPTFVLETQYF	TGTGCCAGCAGCCCGACCTTTGTTCTAGAGACCCAGTACTTC
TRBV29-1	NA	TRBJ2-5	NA	CSVGGGGETQYF	TGCAGCGTTGGAGGGGGAGGAGAGACCCAGTACTTC
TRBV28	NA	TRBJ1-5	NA	CASREPLDYQPQHF	TGTGCCAGCAGGGAACCATTAGACTATCAGCCCCAGCATTTT
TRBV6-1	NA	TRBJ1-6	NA	CASSEVAVNSPLHF	TGTGCCAGCAGTGAGGTGGCAGTGAATTCACCCCTCCACTTT
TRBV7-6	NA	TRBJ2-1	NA	CASSLGAGPREQFF	TGTGCCAGCAGCTTAGGGGCGGGACCAAGGGAGCAGTTCTTC
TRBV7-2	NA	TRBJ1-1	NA	CASRTLDTEAFF	TGCGCCAGCCGAACCTTGGACACTGAAGCTTTCTTT
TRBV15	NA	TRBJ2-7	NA	CATSYIWAGEQYF	TGTGCCACCAGCTACATATGGGCAGGCGAGCAGTACTTC
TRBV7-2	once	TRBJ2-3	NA	CASSLSTGAVDTQYF	TGTGCCAGCAGCTTAAGTACGGGAGCGGTGGATACGCAGTATTTT
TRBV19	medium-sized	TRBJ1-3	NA	CASSLSGNTIYF	TGTGCCAGTAGTCTCTCTGGAAACACCATATATTTT
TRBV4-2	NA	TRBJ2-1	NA	CASSQFAGIGDNEQFF	TGTGCCAGCAGCCAATTCGCCGGGATTGGGGACAATGAGCAGTTCTTC
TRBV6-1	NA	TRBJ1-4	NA	CAISDGRGKNNEKLFF	TGTGCCATCAGTGATGGTCGGGGAAAAAACAATGAAAAACTGTTTTTT
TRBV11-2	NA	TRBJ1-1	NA	CASSLDLAFGNTEAFF	TGTGCCAGCAGCTTAGATTTGGCCTTTGGGAACACTGAAGCTTTCTTT
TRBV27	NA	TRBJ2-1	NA	CATRAWNEQFF	TGTGCCACCCGAGCTTGGAATGAGCAGTTCTTC
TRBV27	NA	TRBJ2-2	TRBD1	CASRVQGVAGELFF	TGTGCCAGCAGGGTACAGGGGGTAGCTGGGGAGCTGTTTTTT
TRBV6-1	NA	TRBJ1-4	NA	CASKGTGANEKLFF	TGTGCCAGCAAGGGAACGGGGGCTAATGAAAAACTGTTTTTT
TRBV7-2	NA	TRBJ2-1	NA	CASSLPGSSYNEQFF	TGTGCCAGCAGCTTACCGGGGAGCTCCTACAATGAGCAGTTCTTC
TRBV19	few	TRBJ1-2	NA	CASTIRDTGRRGGYTF	TGTGCCAGTACTATTCGAGATACAGGGAGACGCGGTGGCTACACCTTC
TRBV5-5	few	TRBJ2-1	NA	CASSSPGGTNNEQFF	TGTGCCAGCAGCTCACCAGGGGGGACCAACAATGAGCAGTTCTTC
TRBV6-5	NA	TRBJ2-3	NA	CASSPRGEIDTQYF	TGTGCCAGCAGTCCCCGCGGGGAAATAGATACGCAGTATTTT
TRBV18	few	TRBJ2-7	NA	CASSTRGQGGDEQYF	TGTGCCAGCTCGACCAGGGGTCAGGGCGGGGACGAGCAGTACTTC
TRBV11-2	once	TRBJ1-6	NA	CASSLMSTNSPLHF	TGTGCCAGCAGCTTAATGTCTACAAACTCACCCCTCCACTTT